This T cell receptor beta chain is from a study of control samples from healthy donors and cancer patients (dated by TCRdb to 2020 to 2022). CDR1 and CDR2, per the germline V gene (reference sequence), are SEHNR and FQNEAQ. Trimming accounts for 4 bases at V and 4 bases at J, while the number of junction bases matched to no gene is 10. Including the terminal cysteine and phenylalanine, the CDR3 comprises 16 residues. This entry keeps only the CDR3 DNA: 48 bases, framed from base 1. With regard to this clone: The specificity of this receptor is unknown. No quality values exist for individual bases; no much larger clone is one base distant.

Library prep was done by the immunoSEQ multiplex PCR assay. Here the immuneACCESS table is served through TCRdb, limited to in-frame sequences with V and J called. Missing clones are a known gap in these copies; in checked studies unresolved V genes cover under half, and the rest lacks a known reason. The sample data list tens of thousands of clones, and approximately 94% of these were observed just once. The top ten hold more than 20% of the sample. The sequencing sample was made of blood. The origin of this receptor is a man between 60 and 75 years old in good health. This sequence uses TRBV7-9 and TRBJ2-3; TRBD2 aligns with 8 central bases. CDR3 loop: CASSSPGLGLADTQYF. The nucleotide sequence reads as follows: TGTGCCAGCAGCTCTCCGGGACTAGGGCTCGCAGATACGCAGTATTTT.